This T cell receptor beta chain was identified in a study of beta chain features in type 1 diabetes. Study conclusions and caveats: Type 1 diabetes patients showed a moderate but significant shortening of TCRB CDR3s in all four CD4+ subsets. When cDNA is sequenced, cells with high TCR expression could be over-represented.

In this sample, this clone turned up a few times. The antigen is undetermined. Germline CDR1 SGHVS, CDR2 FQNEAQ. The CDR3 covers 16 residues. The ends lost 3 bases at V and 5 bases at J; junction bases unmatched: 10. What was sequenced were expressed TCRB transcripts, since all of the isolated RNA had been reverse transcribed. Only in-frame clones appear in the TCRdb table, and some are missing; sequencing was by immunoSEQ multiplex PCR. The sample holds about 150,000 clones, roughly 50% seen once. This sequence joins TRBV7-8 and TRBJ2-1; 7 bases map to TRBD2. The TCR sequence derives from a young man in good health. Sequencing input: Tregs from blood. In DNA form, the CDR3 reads TGTGCCAGCAGCTTTGGTAATCGCGGGGGACACAATGAGCAGTTCTTC. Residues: CASSFGNRGGHNEQFF.